This entry is about one TCR beta chain. At least ten counts were recorded for this clone. Its antigen specificity is not known. Base qualities are not recorded, but no much larger clone differs from it by a single base. These data originate in a study of shared clonotypes between healthy human individuals (dated by TCRdb to about 2020). Concerning the study at large: Two women and a few men aged 18 to 49 years were included in the cohort. For each donor, CD4 naive and CD4 memory were each given three plates, CD8 naive was given two plates, and CD8 memory was given one plate. The study deeply sequenced blood TCR repertoires of about 5 healthy adults to estimate repertoire size and the extent of clonotype sharing between individuals. Libraries were prepared and TCR repertoires were sequenced by different laboratories using diverse techniques, in order to increase sequencing depth and limit assay-specific biases. Per donor, leukapheresis produced somewhere between about 0.85 and 8.9 billion PBMCs. Study-wide conclusions, independent of this receptor: The small number of donors limited the genetic and exposure-history diversity represented. Based on pairwise subsampling, the degree of clonotype sharing among donors was expected to be affected by sequencing depth. Across a few donors, about 5.2% of naive CD4, roughly 3.8% of naive CD8, around 2.5% of memory CD4, and 0.4% of memory CD8 clonotypes were shared. Rarefaction of sorted-subset datasets indicated incomplete sequencing despite the large sequencing depth. Clonotypes shared by all four sorted-subset donors showed higher generation probabilities than non-shared clonotypes. Naive subsets generally had larger estimated clonotype richness than memory subsets. Only blood was sampled, and tissue TCR repertoires likely differ from those in blood.

Reading from cysteine to phenylalanine, the CDR3 counts 15 amino acids. Only the CDR3 part of the read is kept: 45 bases, read in frame from the first base. At the junction V is shortened by 8 bases and J by 6 bases; bases outside the gene matches: 13. The germline V gene provides CDR1 MNHNS and CDR2 SASEGT. Healthy HIV-negative adults with no recently reported acute infections or vaccinations were included as donors. Every donor was a Caucasian adult living in Nashville, Tennessee, USA. CD4+ T cells were enriched by magnetic negative selection; naive cells were then positively selected on CD45RA, and the negative fraction formed the memory subset. Blood was obtained by leukapheresis, after which PBMCs were separated by Ficoll-Histopaque density gradient centrifugation and cryopreserved in liquid nitrogen vapor phase. Purity and quantity of every magnetically sorted T cell population were checked by analytical flow cytometry. From each sorted fraction, genomic DNA was isolated and quantified by UV absorbance on a Nanodrop 2000c.

TCR CDR3 regions were amplified from genomic DNA by multiplex PCR using the deep immunoSEQ assay. Extracted genomic DNA from each cell subset was spread evenly across all wells of several immunoSEQ 96-well plates, with each plate serving as a replicate. For sorted subsets, each replicate PCR was loaded with about 0.2 ug genomic DNA, equivalent to roughly 30,000 T cell genomes. The purified libraries were quantified using a Qubit 3.0 fluorometer, sized with a Bioanalyzer 2100, and then quantified again using the KAPA Library Quantification kit. A separate single-read 150-cycle Illumina NextSeq 550 flow cell was used to sequence each immunoSEQ 96-well plate. On the authors' methods: The immunoSEQ output contained only junctional sequences without quality scores, so filtering could not match that applied to full-length reads. Sequences were annotated with PyIR, a Python wrapper for IgBLAST v1.9, using IMGT germline references to assign V/J genes and CDR3. Reads were removed for weak V/J assignments (E-value above 1e-6), missing CDR3, stop codons, out-of-frame junctions, or ambiguous translated residues. V3J clonotypes were defined as sequences sharing the same inferred V gene, J gene, and CDR3 amino acid sequence. The percentage overlap between two repertoires was calculated by dividing the number of shared unique clonotypes by the size of the smaller repertoire. Three approaches were used to assess repertoire richness: RTK rarefaction, the Chao1 estimator, and Recon v2.1 estimates of unobserved clonotypes. Generation probabilities were computed with OLGA for all TCRbeta clonotypes obtained by the gDNA method from several donors. TCRdb's version of the immuneACCESS table is confined to in-frame rearrangements and falls short of the full clone set. An unresolved V gene accounts for under half of the shortfall where checked; the remainder is of unknown origin. D and trimming were read from the DNA, whereas the V and J calls and clone size are those reported in that table. A total of approximately 250,000 clones appear in this sample, approximately 65% of them only once. The ten largest make up over 8.5% of the sample.

The sequenced sample consisted of memory CD4+ T cells sorted from blood. Taken with the paper, the label for cell subset or site translates to: CD45RA-negative fraction. The receptor's source is a man younger than 40 in good health. The chain is assembled from TRBV6-1 and TRBJ2-1, with 7 bases matching TRBD2. The sequence in DNA is TGTGCCAGCCTTTATCCCGGGACTATCCCCAATGAGCAGTTCTTC. Its product reads: CASLYPGTIPNEQFF.